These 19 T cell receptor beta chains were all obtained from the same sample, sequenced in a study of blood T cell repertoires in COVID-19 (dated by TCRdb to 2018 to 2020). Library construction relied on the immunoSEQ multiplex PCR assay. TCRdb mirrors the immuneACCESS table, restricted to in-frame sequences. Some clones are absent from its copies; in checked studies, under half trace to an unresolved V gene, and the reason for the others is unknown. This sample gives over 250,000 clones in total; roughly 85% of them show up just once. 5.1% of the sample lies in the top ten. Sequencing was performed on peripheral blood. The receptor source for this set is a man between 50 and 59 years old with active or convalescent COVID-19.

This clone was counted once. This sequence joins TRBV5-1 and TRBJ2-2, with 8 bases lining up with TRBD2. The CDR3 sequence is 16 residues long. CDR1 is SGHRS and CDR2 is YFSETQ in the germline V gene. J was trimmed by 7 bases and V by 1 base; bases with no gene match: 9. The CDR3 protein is CASSLPRPSGYGELFF. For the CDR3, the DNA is TGCGCCAGCAGCTTGCCTCGACCTAGCGGGTACGGGGAGCTGTTTTTT.

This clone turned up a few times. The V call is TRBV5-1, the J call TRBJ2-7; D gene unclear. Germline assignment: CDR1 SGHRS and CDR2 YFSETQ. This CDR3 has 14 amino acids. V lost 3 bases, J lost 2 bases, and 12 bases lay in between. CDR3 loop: CASSSEVLTYEQYF. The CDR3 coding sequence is TGCGCCAGCAGCTCCGAGGTCCTGACCTACGAGCAGTACTTC.

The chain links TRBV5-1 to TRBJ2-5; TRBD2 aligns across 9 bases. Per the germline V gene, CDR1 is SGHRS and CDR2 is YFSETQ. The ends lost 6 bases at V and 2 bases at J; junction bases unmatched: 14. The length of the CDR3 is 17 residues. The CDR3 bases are TGCGCCAGCAACTCCAACCATCCTAGCGGGGCTCAAGAGACCCAGTACTTC. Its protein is CASNSNHPSGAQETQYF.

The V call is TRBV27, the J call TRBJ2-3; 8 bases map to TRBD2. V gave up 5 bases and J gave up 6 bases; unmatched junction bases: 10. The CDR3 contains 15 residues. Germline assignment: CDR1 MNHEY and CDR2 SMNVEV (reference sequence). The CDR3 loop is CASSDAGTRRDTQYF. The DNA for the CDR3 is TGTGCCAGCAGTGACGCCGGGACTAGGAGGGATACGCAGTATTTT.

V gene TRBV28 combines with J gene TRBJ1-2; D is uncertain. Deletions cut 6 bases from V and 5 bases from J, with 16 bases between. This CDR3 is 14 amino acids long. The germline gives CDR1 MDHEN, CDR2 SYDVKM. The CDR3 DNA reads TGTGCCAGCAGAGGACCGGGGTCAGCATATGGCTACACCTTC. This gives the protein CASRGPGSAYGYTF.

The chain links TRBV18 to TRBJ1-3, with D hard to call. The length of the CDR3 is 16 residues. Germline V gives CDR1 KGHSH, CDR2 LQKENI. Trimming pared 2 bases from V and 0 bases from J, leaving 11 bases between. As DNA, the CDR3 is TGTGCCAGCTCACCAGCGGCCCCAAGCTCTGGAAACACCATATATTTT. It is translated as CASSPAAPSSGNTIYF.

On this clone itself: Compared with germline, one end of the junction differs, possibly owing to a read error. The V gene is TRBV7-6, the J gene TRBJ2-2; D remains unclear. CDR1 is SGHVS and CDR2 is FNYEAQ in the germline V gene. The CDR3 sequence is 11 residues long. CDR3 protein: CASQNPGELFF. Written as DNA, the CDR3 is TGTGCCAGCCAGAACCCCGGGGAGCTGTTTTTT.

The CDR3 region is CASSPKPGLAGRNEQFF. The CDR3 DNA follows: TGTGCCAGCAGCCCTAAGCCGGGACTAGCGGGAAGGAATGAGCAGTTCTTC. This chain joins TRBV7-3 and TRBJ2-1, with TRBD2 matching over 13 bases. From germline, CDR1 is SGHTA and CDR2 FQGTGA. This CDR3 has 17 residues. J gave up 7 bases and V 5 bases, and 11 bases lay outside the gene matches.

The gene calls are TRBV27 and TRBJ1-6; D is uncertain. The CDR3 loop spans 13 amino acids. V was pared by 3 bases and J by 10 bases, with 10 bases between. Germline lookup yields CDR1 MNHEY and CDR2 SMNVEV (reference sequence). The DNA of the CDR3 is TGTGCCAGCAGTTTTGTCCAACAATCACCCCTCCACTTT. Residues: CASSFVQQSPLHF.

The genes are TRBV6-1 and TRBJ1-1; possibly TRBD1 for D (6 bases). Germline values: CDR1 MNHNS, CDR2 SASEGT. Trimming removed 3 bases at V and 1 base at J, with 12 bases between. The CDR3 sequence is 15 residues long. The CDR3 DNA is TGTGCCAGCAGTGACGTGCTGGACAGGAACACTGAAGCTTTCTTT. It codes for CASSDVLDRNTEAFF.

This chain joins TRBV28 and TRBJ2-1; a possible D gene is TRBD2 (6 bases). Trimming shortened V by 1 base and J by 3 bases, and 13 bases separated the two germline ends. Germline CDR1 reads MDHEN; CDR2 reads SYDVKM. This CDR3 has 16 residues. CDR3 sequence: CASSLSGGVVYNEQFF. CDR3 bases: TGTGCCAGCAGTTTATCCGGGGGAGTGGTCTACAATGAGCAGTTCTTC.

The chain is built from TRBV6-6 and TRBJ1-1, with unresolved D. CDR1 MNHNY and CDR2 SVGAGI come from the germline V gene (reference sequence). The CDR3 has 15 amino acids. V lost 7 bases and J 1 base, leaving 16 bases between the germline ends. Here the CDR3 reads CASTPLTGSNTEAFF. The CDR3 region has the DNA TGTGCCAGCACCCCGCTAACGGGATCGAACACTGAAGCTTTCTTT.

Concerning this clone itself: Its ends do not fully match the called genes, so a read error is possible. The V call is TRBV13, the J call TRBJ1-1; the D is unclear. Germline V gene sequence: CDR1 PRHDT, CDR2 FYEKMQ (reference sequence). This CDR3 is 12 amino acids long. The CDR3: CASSLGFTEAFF. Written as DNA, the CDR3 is TGTGCCAGCAGCCTAGGCTTCACTGAAGCTTTCTTT.

CDR3 in amino acids: CASSLYSYEQYF. The CDR3 coding sequence is TGTGCCAGCAGCTTATACTCCTACGAGCAGTACTTC. This chain links TRBV11-2 with TRBJ2-7; D is undetermined. V shed 2 bases and J shed 0 bases, with 2 bases lying between them. There are 12 residues in the CDR3. Germline CDR1 is SGHAT and CDR2 is FQNNGV. Full variable domain (outside the CDR3, taken from reference TRBV11-2 and TRBJ2-7): EAGVAQSPRYKIIEKRQSVAFWCNPISGHATLYWYQQILGQGPKLLIQFQNNGVVDDSQLPKDRFSAERLKGVDSTLKIQPAKLEDSAVYLCASSLYSYEQYFGPGTRLTVT.

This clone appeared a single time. CDR3 region: CASSERGELAWEQYF. The CDR3 bases are TGTGCCAGCAGTGAACGGGGAGAACTAGCCTGGGAGCAGTACTTC. This chain uses TRBV2 with TRBJ2-7; tentative D call: TRBD2 (6 bases). The V end lost 2 bases, the J end lost 7 bases, and 18 bases lay between the germline ends. Germline V lookup: CDR1 SNHLY, CDR2 FYNNEI. CDR3 size: 15 residues.

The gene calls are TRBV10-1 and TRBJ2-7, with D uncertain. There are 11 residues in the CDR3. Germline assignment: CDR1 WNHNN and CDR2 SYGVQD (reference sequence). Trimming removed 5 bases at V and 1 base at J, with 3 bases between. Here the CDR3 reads CASSHSYEQYF. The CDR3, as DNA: TGCGCCAGCAGTCATTCCTACGAGCAGTACTTC.

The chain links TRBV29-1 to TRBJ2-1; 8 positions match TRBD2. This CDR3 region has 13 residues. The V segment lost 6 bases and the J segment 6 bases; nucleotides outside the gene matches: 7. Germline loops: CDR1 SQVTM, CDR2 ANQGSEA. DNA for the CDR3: TGCAGCGTGGCACGGGAGGGCCGCAATGAGCAGTTCTTC. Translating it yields CSVAREGRNEQFF.

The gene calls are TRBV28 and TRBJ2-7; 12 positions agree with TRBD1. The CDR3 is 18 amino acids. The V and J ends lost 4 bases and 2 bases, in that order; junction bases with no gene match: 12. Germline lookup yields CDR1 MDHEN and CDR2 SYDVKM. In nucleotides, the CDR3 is TGTGCCAGCAGTTCAAACCCGGGACAGGGGGCCCCCGCCTACGAGCAGTACTTC. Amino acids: CASSSNPGQGAPAYEQYF.

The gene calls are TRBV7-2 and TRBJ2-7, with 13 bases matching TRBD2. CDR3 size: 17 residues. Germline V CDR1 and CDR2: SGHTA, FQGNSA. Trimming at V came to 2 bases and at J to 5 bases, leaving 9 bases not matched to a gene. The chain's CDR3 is CASSLRGLAGVKNEQYF. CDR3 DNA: TGTGCCAGCAGCTTACGTGGACTAGCGGGAGTAAAGAACGAGCAGTACTTC.